Included here is one TCR beta chain sequence, with context. The repertoire was sequenced with immunoSEQ multiplex PCR; TCRdb's copy has only in-frame clones and lacks some. Among some 43,000 clones, around nine tenths were seen once, and the ten largest hold about 4%. This entry belongs to a study of neoadjuvant nivolumab and ipilimumab in lung cancer. Germline CDR1 reads SEHNR; CDR2 reads FQNEAQ (reference sequence). Trimming removed 3 bases at V and 2 bases at J, with 7 bases between. The CDR3 has 13 amino acids. The sample consisted of blood, taken before neoadjuvant nivolumab, alone or with ipilimumab. This receptor was obtained from an adult with non-small cell lung cancer. Some clones in this sample may be carry-over from other donors' samples. The chain is built from TRBV7-9 and TRBJ1-2, with D unclear. The CDR3 nucleotides read TGTGCCAGCAGCTTCACCGGGAACTATGGCTACACCTTC. This translates into CASSFTGNYGYTF.